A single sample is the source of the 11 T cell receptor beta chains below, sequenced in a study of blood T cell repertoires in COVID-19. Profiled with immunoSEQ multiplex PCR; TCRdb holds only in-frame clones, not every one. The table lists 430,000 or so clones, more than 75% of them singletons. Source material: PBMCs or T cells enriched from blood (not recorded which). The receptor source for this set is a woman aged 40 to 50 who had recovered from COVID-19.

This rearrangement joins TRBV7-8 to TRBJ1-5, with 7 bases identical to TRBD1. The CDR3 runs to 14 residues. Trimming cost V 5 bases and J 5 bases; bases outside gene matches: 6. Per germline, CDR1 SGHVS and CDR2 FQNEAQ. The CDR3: CASSLGQLYQPQHF. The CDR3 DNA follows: TGTGCCAGCAGCCTGGGACAGCTGTATCAGCCCCAGCATTTT.

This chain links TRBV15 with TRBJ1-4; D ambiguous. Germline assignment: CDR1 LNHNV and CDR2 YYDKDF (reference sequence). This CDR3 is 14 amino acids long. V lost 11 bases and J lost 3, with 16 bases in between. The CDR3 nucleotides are TGTGCCTCTAGCCCGGGAAGGGCTAATGAAAAACTGTTTTTT. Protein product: CASSPGRANEKLFF.

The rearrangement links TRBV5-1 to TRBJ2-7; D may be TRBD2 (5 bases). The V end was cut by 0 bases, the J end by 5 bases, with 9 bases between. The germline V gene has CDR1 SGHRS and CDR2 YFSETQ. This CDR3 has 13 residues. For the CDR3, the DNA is TGCGCCAGCAGCTTGGGTGCCGGGGACGAGCAGTACTTC. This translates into CASSLGAGDEQYF.

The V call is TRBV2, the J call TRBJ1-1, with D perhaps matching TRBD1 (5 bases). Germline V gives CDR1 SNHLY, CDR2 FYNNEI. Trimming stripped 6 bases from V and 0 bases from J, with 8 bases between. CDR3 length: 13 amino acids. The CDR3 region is CASSSGMNTEAFF. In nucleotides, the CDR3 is TGTGCCAGCAGCTCAGGGATGAACACTGAAGCTTTCTTT.

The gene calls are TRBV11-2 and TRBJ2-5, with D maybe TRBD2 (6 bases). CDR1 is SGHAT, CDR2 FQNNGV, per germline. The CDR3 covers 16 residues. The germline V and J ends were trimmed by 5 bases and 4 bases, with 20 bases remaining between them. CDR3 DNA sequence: TGTGCCAGCAGCCAGACCCTGGTTACCGGGAGAGAGACCCAGTACTTC. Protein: CASSQTLVTGRETQYF.

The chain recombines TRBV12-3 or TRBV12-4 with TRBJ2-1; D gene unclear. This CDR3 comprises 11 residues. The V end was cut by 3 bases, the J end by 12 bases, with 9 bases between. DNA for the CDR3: TGTGCCAGCAGTTTGAAGCGCGTGCAGTTCTTC. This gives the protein CASSLKRVQFF.

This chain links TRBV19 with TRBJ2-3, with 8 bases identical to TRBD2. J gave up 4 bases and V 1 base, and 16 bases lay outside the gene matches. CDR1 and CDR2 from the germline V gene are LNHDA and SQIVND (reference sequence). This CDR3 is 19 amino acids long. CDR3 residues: CASSIGAGRAGDNADTQYF. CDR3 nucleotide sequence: TGTGCCAGTAGTATAGGGGCTGGACGAGCGGGAGATAACGCAGATACGCAGTATTTT. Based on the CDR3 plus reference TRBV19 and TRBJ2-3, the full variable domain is DGGITQSPKYLFRKEGQNVTLSCEQNLNHDAMYWYRQDPGQGLRLIYYSQIVNDFQKGDIAEGYSVSREKKESFPLTVTSAQKNPTAFYLCASSIGAGRAGDNADTQYFGPGTRLTVL.

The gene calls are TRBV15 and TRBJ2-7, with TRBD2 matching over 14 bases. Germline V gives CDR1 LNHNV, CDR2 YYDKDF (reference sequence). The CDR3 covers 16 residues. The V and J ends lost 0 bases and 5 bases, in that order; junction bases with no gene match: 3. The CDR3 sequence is CATSRDLTSGRDEQYF. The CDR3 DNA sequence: TGTGCCACCAGCAGAGATCTGACTAGCGGGAGGGACGAGCAGTACTTC.

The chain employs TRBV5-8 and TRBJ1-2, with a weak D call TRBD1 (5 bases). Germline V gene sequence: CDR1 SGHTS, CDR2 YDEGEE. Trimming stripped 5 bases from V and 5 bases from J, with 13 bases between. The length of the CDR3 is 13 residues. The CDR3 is CASRWGGGYGYTF. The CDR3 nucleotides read TGTGCCAGCAGATGGGGGGGAGGGTATGGCTACACCTTC. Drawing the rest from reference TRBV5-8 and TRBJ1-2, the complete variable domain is EAGVTQSPTHLIKTRGQQATLRCSPISGHTSVYWYQQALGLGLQFLLWYDEGEERNRGNFPPRFSGRQFPNYSSELNVNALELEDSALYLCASRWGGGYGYTFGSGTRLTVV.

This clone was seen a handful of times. The CDR3, as DNA: TGTGCCAGCAGCCGCGGACAGGAGACATATAACTATGGCTACACCTTC. Protein: CASSRGQETYNYGYTF. J is TRBJ1-2 and V is TRBV7-9; 7 bases align to TRBD1. V was pared by 5 bases and J by 1 base, with 10 bases of the junction left unmatched. This CDR3 is 16 amino acids long. CDR1 and CDR2 from the germline V gene are SEHNR and FQNEAQ (reference sequence).

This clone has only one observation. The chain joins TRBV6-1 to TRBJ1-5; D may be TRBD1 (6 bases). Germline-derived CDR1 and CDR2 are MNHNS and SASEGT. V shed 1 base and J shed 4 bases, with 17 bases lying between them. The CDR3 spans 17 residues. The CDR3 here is CASSEDVRGFGNQPQHF. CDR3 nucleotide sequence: TGTGCCAGCAGTGAAGACGTCAGGGGTTTCGGTAATCAGCCCCAGCATTTT.